This T cell receptor beta chain is from a study of Ad26.COV2.S vaccination and SARS-CoV-2 variants. Indicated treatment: roughly 19 received Ad26.COV2.S at low or high dose, single or two shots; about five received placebo; per-sample allocation not given. After the first vaccine or placebo injection, samples were drawn on day 63. Only in-frame clones appear in the TCRdb table, and some are missing; sequencing was by immunoSEQ multiplex PCR. The sample contains hundreds of thousands of clones, approximately 89% of which appear only once. The germline CDR1 and CDR2 sequences are SGHTA and FQGNSA. V lost 0 bases and J 2 bases, leaving 9 bases between the germline ends. The CDR3 has 15 residues.

The source of this sequence is a person between 18 and 59 years old who received the Ad26.COV2.S COVID-19 vaccine or a placebo. This sample comprised peripheral blood, obtained in a trial of Ad26.COV2.S vaccine versus placebo. The chain links TRBV7-2 to TRBJ2-3; D not certain. The CDR3 region is CASSLARSPTDTQYF. The CDR3 region has the DNA TGTGCCAGCAGCTTAGCTAGGTCCCCCACAGATACGCAGTATTTT.